This TCR beta chain was recorded in a study of shared clonotypes between healthy human individuals. The table lists this clone with a count of one. Antigen: not known. Overall study findings and caveats: Some clonotypes were shared by all four sorted-subset donors, while others were not shared. The non-shared ones had lower generation probabilities than the shared ones.

Per germline, CDR1 SGHDN and CDR2 FVKESK. The V end was cut by 3 bases, the J end by 5 bases, with 13 bases between. This CDR3 has 14 amino acids. Assay: immunoSEQ multiplex PCR; the TCRdb copy retains only in-frame clones and omits some. The sample has 2 million to 2.5 million clones, about 90% seen once; the top ten hold 0.3% to 0.45%. This chain links TRBV14 with TRBJ2-5; unclear D gene. What was sequenced was naive CD4+ T cells from PBMCs. The subset denotes: CD45RA+ positively selected. This clonotype originated in a man aged 18 to 30 in good health. Some clones in this sample may be carry-over from other donors' samples. The chain's CDR3 is CASSHNTAVETQYF. The CDR3 region has the DNA TGTGCCAGCAGCCACAACACGGCCGTGGAGACCCAGTACTTC. The variable domain in full, completed from reference TRBV14 and TRBJ2-5, reads EAGVTQFPSHSVIEKGQTVTLRCDPISGHDNLYWYRRVMGKEIKFLLHFVKESKQDESGMPNNRFLAERTGGTYSTLKVQPAELEDSGVYFCASSHNTAVETQYFGPGTRLLVL.